The 26 T cell receptor beta chains below all came from one sample that was sequenced in a study of blood T cell repertoires in COVID-19 (dated by TCRdb to 2019 to 2021). Library method: the immunoSEQ multiplex PCR assay. TCRdb mirrors the immuneACCESS table, restricted to in-frame sequences. Some clones are absent from its copies; in checked studies, under half trace to an unresolved V gene, and the reason for the others is unknown. The sample profile shows around 430,000 clones; 70% to 90% of them were found once. The ten largest clones capture around 13% of the sample. The sequencing sample was made of peripheral blood. The source is a woman aged 50 to 65 with COVID-19, enrolled during active disease.

V is TRBV3-1 (or the pseudogene TRBV3-2) and J is TRBJ1-1; D not resolved. With 0 bases removed from V and 0 bases from J, the gap between germline ends came to 8 bases. This CDR3 comprises 15 residues. The germline V gene encodes CDR1 LGHDT and CDR2 YNNKEL (reference sequence). The chain's CDR3 is CASSQDSFMNTEAFF. The CDR3 nucleotides are TGTGCCAGCAGCCAAGACAGTTTCATGAACACTGAAGCTTTCTTT.

The V call is TRBV9, the J call TRBJ2-5; 8 bases align to TRBD1. CDR1 is SGDLS and CDR2 is YYNGEE in the germline V gene. The CDR3 length is 16 residues. Losses at the gene ends were 4 bases for V and 4 bases for J; bases not matched to a gene: 12. The CDR3 is CASSLSGGDRSETQYF. CDR3 nucleotide sequence: TGTGCCAGCAGCCTCTCAGGGGGCGACAGGTCAGAGACCCAGTACTTC.

The V gene is TRBV6-5, the J gene TRBJ2-7; D is unclear. V lost 0 bases and J 2 bases, leaving 8 bases between the germline ends. Germline V lookup: CDR1 MNHEY, CDR2 SVGAGI. The CDR3 sequence is 14 residues long. As DNA, the CDR3 is TGTGCCAGCAGTTACTCGACTGATACCTACGAGCAGTACTTC. Its translation: CASSYSTDTYEQYF.

This chain connects TRBV29-1 to TRBJ2-3; D gene ambiguous. The CDR3 loop spans 15 amino acids. Between the trimmed V and J ends, which lost 1 base and 0 bases, there was a span of 11 bases. Germline V gene sequence: CDR1 SQVTM, CDR2 ANQGSEA. CDR3 in amino acids: CSVEGDSPSTDTQYF. The CDR3 region has the DNA TGCAGCGTTGAAGGTGACTCACCCAGCACAGATACGCAGTATTTT.

The chain is built from TRBV6-5 and TRBJ2-6, with D unclear. The CDR3 consists of 13 residues. CDR1 and CDR2 from the germline V gene are MNHEY and SVGAGI. The V and J ends lost 11 bases and 0 bases respectively, with 8 bases between them. The CDR3 nucleotides read TGTGCCGGCCTTCTCTCTGGGGCCAACGTCCTGACTTTC. Translation gives CAGLLSGANVLTF.

The chain joins TRBV29-1 to TRBJ2-5, with D perhaps matching TRBD1 (5 bases). V dropped 7 bases and J dropped 1 base, with 13 bases sitting between them. This CDR3 has 13 residues. The germline V gene encodes CDR1 SQVTM and CDR2 ANQGSEA. The DNA for the CDR3 is TGCAGCGCCGTGGACACGTTCCAAGAGACCCAGTACTTC. Its protein product is CSAVDTFQETQYF.

The rearrangement uses TRBV6-5 and TRBJ1-5; D possibly corresponds to TRBD1 (5 bases). V gave up 8 bases and J gave up 6 bases, with 14 bases separating them. This CDR3 spans 13 amino acids. CDR1 and CDR2 from the germline V gene are MNHEY and SVGAGI. In DNA form, the CDR3 reads TGTGCCAGCGCAAAGGGGCTGGCTCAGCCCCAGCATTTT. It encodes CASAKGLAQPQHF.

This clone turned up a few times. This CDR3 reads CASRNGQGSYEKLFF. The CDR3 coding sequence is TGTGCCAGTAGAAACGGACAGGGGAGTTATGAAAAACTGTTTTTT. J is TRBJ1-4 and V is TRBV19, with 9 bases lining up with TRBD1. This CDR3 comprises 15 residues. Germline trimming cut 6 bases from V and 6 bases from J; bases unmatched to any gene: 8. CDR1 LNHDA and CDR2 SQIVND come from the germline V gene (reference sequence).

CDR3 sequence: CASSTPGGQQLITF. The CDR3, as DNA: TGTGCCAGCAGTACCCCCGGGGGACAGCAGTTGATCACCTTC. The rearrangement uses TRBV6-5 and TRBJ1-2; 7 bases line up with TRBD1. Germline-derived CDR1 and CDR2 are MNHEY and SVGAGI. The V and J ends lost 5 bases and 13 bases, in that order; junction bases with no gene match: 16. This CDR3 comprises 14 residues.

The genes are TRBV30 and TRBJ1-1, with D perhaps TRBD1 (5 bases). The CDR3 sequence is 14 residues long. Trimming cost V 0 bases and J 0 bases, with 8 bases left between them. CDR1 is GTSNPN, CDR2 SVGIG, per germline (reference sequence). The chain's CDR3 is CAWSVDRMNTEAFF. The DNA for the CDR3 is TGTGCCTGGAGTGTCGACAGAATGAACACTGAAGCTTTCTTT.

V gene TRBV2 combines with J gene TRBJ2-1, with 7 positions matching TRBD1. Germline CDR1 SNHLY, CDR2 FYNNEI. The CDR3 has 13 amino acids. V shed 8 bases, J shed 7 bases, and the junction held 8 bases outside the gene matches. This CDR3 is CASSKGGQNEQFF. DNA for the CDR3: TGTGCCAGCTCCAAAGGGGGCCAGAATGAGCAGTTCTTC.

The rearrangement joins TRBV2 to TRBJ2-7, with D tentatively TRBD2 (6 bases). The length of the CDR3 is 14 residues. The germline gives CDR1 SNHLY, CDR2 FYNNEI. V shed 6 bases and J shed 3 bases, with 15 bases lying between them. In DNA, the CDR3 is TGTGCCAGCAGATTCGTGGGGGGTGGCTACGAGCAGTACTTC. It codes for CASRFVGGGYEQYF.

V usage is TRBV5-1 and J usage is TRBJ2-7; no clear D. V dropped 1 base and J dropped 4 bases, with 9 bases sitting between them. Germline assignment: CDR1 SGHRS and CDR2 YFSETQ. The CDR3 runs 13 residues. The CDR3 spells CASSLSLSYEQYF. DNA for the CDR3: TGCGCCAGCAGCTTGAGCCTCTCTTACGAGCAGTACTTC.

The chain joins TRBV28 to TRBJ2-7, with 8 positions matching TRBD1. The germline V gene has CDR1 MDHEN and CDR2 SYDVKM. V lost 6 bases and J lost 4; bases outside the gene matches: 11. The CDR3 is made up of 15 amino acids. CDR3 coding DNA: TGTGCCAGCAGATTGCCGGGACAGGTAGGATACGAGCAGTACTTC. Its protein is CASRLPGQVGYEQYF.

The CDR3 loop reads CASSVGQATDTQYF. CDR3 DNA: TGTGCCAGCAGCGTGGGACAGGCGACAGATACGCAGTATTTT. The chain is built from TRBV27 and TRBJ2-3, with TRBD1 identical over 8 bases. The germline V gene encodes CDR1 MNHEY and CDR2 SMNVEV (reference sequence). Trimming at V came to 6 bases and at J to 3 bases, leaving 5 bases not matched to a gene. This CDR3 is 14 amino acids long.

Note on this clone: The sample has other DNA sequences that encode this CDR3 too. The genes are TRBV6-5 and TRBJ1-5; no clear D gene. The ends were cut back, 0 bases at V and 5 bases at J, with 5 bases in the middle. The germline V gene has CDR1 MNHEY and CDR2 SVGAGI. This CDR3 region has 13 residues. CDR3 in amino acids: CASSYSRDQPQHF. Written as DNA, the CDR3 is TGTGCCAGCAGTTACTCGAGGGATCAGCCCCAGCATTTT.

The chain is built from TRBV2 and TRBJ2-7; 11 bases match TRBD2. Germline loops: CDR1 SNHLY, CDR2 FYNNEI. V dropped 11 bases and J dropped 6; count of bases not matched to a gene: 18. The CDR3 has 16 residues. CDR3 nucleotide sequence: TGTGCCGCAAGGCCTCCGTTGGCTAGCGGGGGGATCGAGCAGTACTTC. This gives the protein CAARPPLASGGIEQYF.

The chain recombines TRBV12-5 with TRBJ2-1, with a tentative D call TRBD1 (5 bases). CDR1 and CDR2 (germline): LGHNT, FRNRAP. V lost 0 bases and J lost 5, with 8 bases in between. The CDR3 length is 14 residues. The CDR3 DNA reads TGTGCTAGTGGTTTGGTGGGGCGAGACAATGAGCAGTTCTTC. Its protein product is CASGLVGRDNEQFF. Using reference TRBV12-5 and TRBJ2-1 for the parts outside the CDR3, the full variable domain is DARVTQTPRHKVTEMGQEVTMRCQPILGHNTVFWYRQTMMQGLELLAYFRNRAPLDDSGMPKDRFSAEMPDATLATLKIQPSEPRDSAVYFCASGLVGRDNEQFFGPGTRLTVL.

This chain links TRBV7-9 with TRBJ2-1; 8 nucleotides agree with TRBD1. Germline values: CDR1 SEHNR, CDR2 FQNEAQ (reference sequence). The V segment lost 4 bases and the J segment 5 bases; nucleotides outside the gene matches: 13. This CDR3 is built from 17 residues. The CDR3 nucleotides are TGTGCCAGCAGCTCTCTAACAGGACAGGGAATGGACAATGAGCAGTTCTTC. Its protein is CASSSLTGQGMDNEQFF. Filled out from reference TRBV7-9 and TRBJ2-1, the complete variable domain reads DTGVSQNPRHKITKRGQNVTFRCDPISEHNRLYWYRQTLGQGPEFLTYFQNEAQLEKSRLLSDRFSAERPKGSFSTLEIQRTEQGDSAMYLCASSSLTGQGMDNEQFFGPGTRLTVL.

The chain links TRBV2 to TRBJ2-7, with a tentative D call TRBD1 (5 bases). The germline CDR1 and CDR2 sequences are SNHLY and FYNNEI. Trimming removed 4 bases at V and 3 bases at J, with 16 bases between. This CDR3 is 15 amino acids long. For the CDR3, the DNA is TGTGCCAGCAGTGGATCCAGGGCCATGATCTACGAGCAGTACTTC. It specifies CASSGSRAMIYEQYF.

The rearrangement uses TRBV19 and TRBJ1-1, with D maybe TRBD1 (5 bases). Trimming pared 4 bases from V and 4 bases from J, leaving 19 bases between. This CDR3 has 16 residues. Germline V gene sequence: CDR1 LNHDA, CDR2 SQIVND (reference sequence). The CDR3 sequence: CASSRPPGVGATEAFF. In nucleotides, the CDR3 is TGTGCCAGTAGTAGACCACCGGGGGTAGGGGCCACTGAAGCTTTCTTT.

The V call is TRBV7-9, the J call TRBJ2-1; maybe TRBD1 (6 bases). Germline assignment: CDR1 SEHNR and CDR2 FQNEAQ (reference sequence). This CDR3 contains 14 residues. V was cut by 4 bases and J by 7 bases, with 14 bases left in between. CDR3 nucleotides: TGTGCCAGCAGCTCCCACAGGGACGGGAATGAGCAGTTCTTC. Encoded protein: CASSSHRDGNEQFF.

The chain carries TRBV11-2 and TRBJ1-1; the D gene is possibly TRBD1 (6 bases). V was cut by 0 bases and J by 5 bases, with 13 bases left in between. The CDR3 contains 15 residues. The germline V gene has CDR1 SGHAT and CDR2 FQNNGV. CDR3 sequence (DNA): TGTGCCAGCAGCTTAGATCTGGGGGCAGGGACTGAAGCTTTCTTT. This translates into CASSLDLGAGTEAFF.

Remarks on this clone: An end of the junction does not agree with germline; a read error may underlie this. The genes are TRBV6-1 and TRBJ2-1, with 10 nucleotides matching TRBD1. This CDR3 comprises 13 residues. The germline CDR1 and CDR2 sequences are MNHNS and SASEGT. The CDR3 nucleotides read TGTGCCAGCAGTGAATCTCCGGACAGGGGGAAGATCTTC. Translated, it gives CASSESPDRGKIF.

This chain links TRBV19 with TRBJ1-2; a weak D match, TRBD1 (6 bases). V was trimmed by 5 bases and J by 4 bases, leaving 11 bases between them. In germline, CDR1 is LNHDA, CDR2 SQIVND (reference sequence). The CDR3 has 13 amino acids. The DNA for the CDR3 is TGTGCCAGTAGTGCACAGGGTGGCTATGGCTACACCTTC. Translated, it gives CASSAQGGYGYTF.

The chain joins TRBV13 to TRBJ2-3; 11 nucleotides agree with TRBD2. The length of the CDR3 is 18 residues. V trimming: 2 bases; J trimming: 5 bases; junction bases outside the gene matches: 12. The germline V gene has CDR1 PRHDT and CDR2 FYEKMQ (reference sequence). CDR3 nucleotides: TGTGCCAGCAGCTTAATTACTAGCGGGGGTACTCAGGGAGATACGCAGTATTTT. Residues: CASSLITSGGTQGDTQYF.